This record covers a single TCR beta chain. The CDR3 sequence is 16 residues long. V dropped 4 bases and J dropped 1; count of bases not matched to a gene: 6. TCRdb fed the 5' RACE reads into MiXCR, producing one record per CDR3 protein. The data contain tens of thousands of distinct CDR3 sequences, 29% of them singletons. The sequencing sample was made of memory CD4+ T cells sorted from a lymph node. Subset described: memory CD4+ T cells, CD4+CD45RO+CD25-. J is TRBJ2-3 and V is TRBV12-3 or TRBV12-4, with 9 nucleotides matching TRBD2. The origin of this receptor is a female donor with breast cancer. The CDR3 is CASSSDLAGGTDTQYF. As DNA, the CDR3 is TGTGCCAGCAGTTCAGATTTAGCGGGAGGCACAGATACGCAGTATTTT.